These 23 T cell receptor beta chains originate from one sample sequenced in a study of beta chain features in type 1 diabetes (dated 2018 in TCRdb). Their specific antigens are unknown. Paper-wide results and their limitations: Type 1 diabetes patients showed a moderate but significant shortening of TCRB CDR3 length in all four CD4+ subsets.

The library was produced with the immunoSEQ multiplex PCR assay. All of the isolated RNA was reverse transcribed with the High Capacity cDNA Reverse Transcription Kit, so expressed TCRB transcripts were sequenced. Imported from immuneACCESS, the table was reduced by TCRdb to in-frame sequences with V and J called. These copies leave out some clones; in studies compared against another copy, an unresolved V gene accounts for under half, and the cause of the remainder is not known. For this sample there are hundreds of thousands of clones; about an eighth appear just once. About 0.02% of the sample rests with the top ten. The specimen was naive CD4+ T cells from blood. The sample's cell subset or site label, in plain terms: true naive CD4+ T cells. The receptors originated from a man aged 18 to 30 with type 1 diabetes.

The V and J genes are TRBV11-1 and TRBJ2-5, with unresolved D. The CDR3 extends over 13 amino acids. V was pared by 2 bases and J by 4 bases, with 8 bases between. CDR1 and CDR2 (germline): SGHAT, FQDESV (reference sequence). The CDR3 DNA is TGTGCCAGCAGCTTAAGGGCTAGAGAGACCCAGTACTTC. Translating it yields CASSLRARETQYF. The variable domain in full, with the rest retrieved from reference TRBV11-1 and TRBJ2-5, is EAEVAQSPRYKITEKSQAVAFWCDPISGHATLYWYRQILGQGPELLVQFQDESVVDDSQLPKDRFSAERLKGVDSTLKIQPAELGDSAMYLCASSLRARETQYFGPGTRLLVL.

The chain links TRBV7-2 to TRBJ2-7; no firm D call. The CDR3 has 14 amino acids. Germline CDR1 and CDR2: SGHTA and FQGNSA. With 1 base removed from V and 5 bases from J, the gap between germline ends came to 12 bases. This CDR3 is CASSLDPGINEQYF. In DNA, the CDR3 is TGTGCCAGCAGCTTAGATCCCGGCATCAACGAGCAGTACTTC.

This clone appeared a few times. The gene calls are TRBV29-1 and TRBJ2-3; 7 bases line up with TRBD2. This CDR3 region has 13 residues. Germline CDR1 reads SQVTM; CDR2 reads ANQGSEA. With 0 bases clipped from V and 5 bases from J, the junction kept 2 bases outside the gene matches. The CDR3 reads CSVEEAGRDTQYF. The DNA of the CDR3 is TGCAGCGTTGAAGAAGCGGGGAGAGATACGCAGTATTTT.

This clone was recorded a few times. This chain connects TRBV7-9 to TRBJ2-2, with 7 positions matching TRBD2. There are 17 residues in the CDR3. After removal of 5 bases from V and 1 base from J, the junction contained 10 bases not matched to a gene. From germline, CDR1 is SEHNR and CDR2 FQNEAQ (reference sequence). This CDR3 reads CASSPGRGRKNTGELFF. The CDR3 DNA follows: TGTGCCAGCAGCCCAGGGAGGGGACGGAAGAACACCGGGGAGCTGTTTTTT.

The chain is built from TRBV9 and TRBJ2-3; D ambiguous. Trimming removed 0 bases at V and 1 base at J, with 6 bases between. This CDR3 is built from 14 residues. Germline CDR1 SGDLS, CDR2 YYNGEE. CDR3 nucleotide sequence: TGTGCCAGCAGCGTAGATAGTCGCACAGATACGCAGTATTTT. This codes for CASSVDSRTDTQYF.

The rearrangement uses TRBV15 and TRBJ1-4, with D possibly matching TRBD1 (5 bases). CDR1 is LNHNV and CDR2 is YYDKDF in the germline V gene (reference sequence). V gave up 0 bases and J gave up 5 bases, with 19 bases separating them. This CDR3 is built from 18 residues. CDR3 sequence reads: CATSRDWGGGLENEKLFF. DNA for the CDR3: TGTGCCACCAGCAGAGATTGGGGCGGCGGCTTAGAAAATGAAAAACTGTTTTTT.

The CDR3 region is CASSPAALQETQYF. The CDR3 bases are TGTGCCAGCTCACCAGCGGCTTTACAAGAGACCCAGTACTTC. This rearrangement joins TRBV18 to TRBJ2-5; D is uncertain. CDR1 and CDR2 (germline): KGHSH, LQKENI. This CDR3 has 14 amino acids. V lost 2 bases to trimming and J lost 2 bases, with 9 bases between them.

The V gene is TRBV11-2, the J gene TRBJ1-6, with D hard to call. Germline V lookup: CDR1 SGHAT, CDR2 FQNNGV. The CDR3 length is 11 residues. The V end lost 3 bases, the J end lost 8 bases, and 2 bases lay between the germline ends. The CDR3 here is CASSFDSPLHF. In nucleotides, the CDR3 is TGTGCCAGCAGCTTCGATTCACCCCTCCACTTT.

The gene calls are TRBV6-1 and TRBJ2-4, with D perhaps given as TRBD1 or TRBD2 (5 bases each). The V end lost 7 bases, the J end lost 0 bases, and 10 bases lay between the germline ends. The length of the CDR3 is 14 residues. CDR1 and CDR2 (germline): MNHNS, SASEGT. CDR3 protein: CASTLGVAKNIQYF. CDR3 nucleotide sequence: TGTGCCAGCACCTTGGGGGTAGCCAAAAACATTCAGTACTTC.

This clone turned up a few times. The CDR3 region is CASSQDFGEGTEAFF. The CDR3 bases are TGTGCCAGCAGCCAAGATTTCGGTGAGGGCACTGAAGCTTTCTTT. The chain employs TRBV14 and TRBJ1-1, with D uncertain. CDR1 is SGHDN, CDR2 FVKESK, per germline. V dropped 0 bases and J dropped 4 bases, with 12 bases sitting between them. The CDR3 extends over 15 amino acids.

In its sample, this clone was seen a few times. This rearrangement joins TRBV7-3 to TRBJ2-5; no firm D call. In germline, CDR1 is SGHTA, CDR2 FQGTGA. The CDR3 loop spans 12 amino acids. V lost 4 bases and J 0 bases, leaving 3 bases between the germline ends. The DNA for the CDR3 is TGTGCCAGCAGCTCGTACCAAGAGACCCAGTACTTC. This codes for CASSSYQETQYF.

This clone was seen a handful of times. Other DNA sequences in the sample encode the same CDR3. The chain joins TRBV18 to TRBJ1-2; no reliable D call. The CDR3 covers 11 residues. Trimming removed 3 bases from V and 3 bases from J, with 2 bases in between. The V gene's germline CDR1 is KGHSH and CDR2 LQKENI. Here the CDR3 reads CASSPDYGYTF. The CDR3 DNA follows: TGTGCCAGCTCACCGGACTATGGCTACACCTTC.

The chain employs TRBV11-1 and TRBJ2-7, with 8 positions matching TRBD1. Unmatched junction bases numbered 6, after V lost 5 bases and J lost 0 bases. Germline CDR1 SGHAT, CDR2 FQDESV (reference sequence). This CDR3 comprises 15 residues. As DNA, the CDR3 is TGTGCCAGCAGCGCCGGGACAGGAGGCTCCTACGAGCAGTACTTC. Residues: CASSAGTGGSYEQYF.

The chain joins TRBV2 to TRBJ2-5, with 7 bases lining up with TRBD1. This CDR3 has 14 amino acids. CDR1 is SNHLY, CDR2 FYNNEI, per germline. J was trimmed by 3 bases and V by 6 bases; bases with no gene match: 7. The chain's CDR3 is CASRDQGVEETQYF. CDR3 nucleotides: TGTGCCAGCAGGGATCAGGGGGTCGAAGAGACCCAGTACTTC.

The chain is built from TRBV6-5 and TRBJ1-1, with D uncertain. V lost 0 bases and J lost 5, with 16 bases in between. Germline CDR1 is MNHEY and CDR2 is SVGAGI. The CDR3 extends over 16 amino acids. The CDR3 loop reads CASSYSSDSLRTEAFF. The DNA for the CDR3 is TGTGCCAGCAGTTACTCCTCCGACTCCCTGAGGACTGAAGCTTTCTTT.

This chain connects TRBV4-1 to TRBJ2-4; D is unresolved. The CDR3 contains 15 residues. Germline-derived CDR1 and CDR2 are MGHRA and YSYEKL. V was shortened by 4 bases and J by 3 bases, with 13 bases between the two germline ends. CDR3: CASSLSPADKNIQYF. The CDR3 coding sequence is TGCGCCAGCAGCCTTTCGCCCGCGGACAAAAACATTCAGTACTTC.

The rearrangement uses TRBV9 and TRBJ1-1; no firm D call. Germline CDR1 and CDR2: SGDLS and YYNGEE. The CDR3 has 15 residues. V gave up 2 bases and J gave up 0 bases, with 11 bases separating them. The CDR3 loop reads CASSVEAPLNTEAFF. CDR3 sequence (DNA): TGTGCCAGCAGCGTTGAGGCGCCTCTGAACACTGAAGCTTTCTTT.

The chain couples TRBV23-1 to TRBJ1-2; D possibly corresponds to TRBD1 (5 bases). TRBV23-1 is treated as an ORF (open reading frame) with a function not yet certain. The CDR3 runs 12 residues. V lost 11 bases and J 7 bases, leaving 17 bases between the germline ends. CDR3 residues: CAGNPTGAGYTF. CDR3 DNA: TGCGCCGGGAACCCCACTGGGGCTGGCTACACCTTC.

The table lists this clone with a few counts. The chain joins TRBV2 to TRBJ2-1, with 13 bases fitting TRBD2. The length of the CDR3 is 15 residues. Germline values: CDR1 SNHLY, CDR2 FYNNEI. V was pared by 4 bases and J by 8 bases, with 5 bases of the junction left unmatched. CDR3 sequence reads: CASSGTSGGGDEQFF. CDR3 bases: TGTGCCAGCAGTGGGACTAGCGGGGGAGGGGATGAGCAGTTCTTC.

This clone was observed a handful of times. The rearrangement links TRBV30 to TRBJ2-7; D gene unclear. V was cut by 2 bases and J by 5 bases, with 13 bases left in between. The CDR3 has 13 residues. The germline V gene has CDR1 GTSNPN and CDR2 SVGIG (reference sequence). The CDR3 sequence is CAWSRLMADEQYF. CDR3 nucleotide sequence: TGTGCCTGGAGTAGGTTGATGGCAGACGAGCAGTACTTC.

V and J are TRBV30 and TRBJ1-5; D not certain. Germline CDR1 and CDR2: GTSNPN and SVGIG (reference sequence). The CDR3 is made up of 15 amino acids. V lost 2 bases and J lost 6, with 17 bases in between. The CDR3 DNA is TGTGCCTGGAGTCTCGCCCCTGGAGCCAGTCAGCCCCAGCATTTT. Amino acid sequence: CAWSLAPGASQPQHF.

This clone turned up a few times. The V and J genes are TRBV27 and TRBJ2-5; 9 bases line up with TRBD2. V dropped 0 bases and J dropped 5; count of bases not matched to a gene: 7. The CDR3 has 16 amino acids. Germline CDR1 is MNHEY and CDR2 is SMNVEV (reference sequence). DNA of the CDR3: TGTGCCAGCAGTTTATCTTCGCGGGGGGGCTTGGAGACCCAGTACTTC. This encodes CASSLSSRGGLETQYF.

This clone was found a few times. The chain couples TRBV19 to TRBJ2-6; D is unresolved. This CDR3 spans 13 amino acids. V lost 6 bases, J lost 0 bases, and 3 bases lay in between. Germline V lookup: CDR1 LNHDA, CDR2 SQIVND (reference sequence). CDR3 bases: TGTGCCAGTAGATACTCTGGGGCCAACGTCCTGACTTTC. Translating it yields CASRYSGANVLTF.